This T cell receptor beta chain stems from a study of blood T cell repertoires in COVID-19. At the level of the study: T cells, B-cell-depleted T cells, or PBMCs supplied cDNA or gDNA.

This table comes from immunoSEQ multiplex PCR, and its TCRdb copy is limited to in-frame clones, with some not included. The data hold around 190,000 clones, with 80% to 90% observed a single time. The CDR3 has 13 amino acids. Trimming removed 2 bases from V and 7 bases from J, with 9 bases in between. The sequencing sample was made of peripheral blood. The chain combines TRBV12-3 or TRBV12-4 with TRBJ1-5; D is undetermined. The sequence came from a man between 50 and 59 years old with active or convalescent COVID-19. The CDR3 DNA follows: TGTGCCAGCAGTTTAAACAGTCGCCAGCCCCAGCATTTT. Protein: CASSLNSRQPQHF.